Shown below are 23 T cell receptor beta chains from a single sample sequenced in a study of T-cell reconstitution after alpha-beta-depleted transplantation in children. TCRbeta library preparation incorporated unique molecular identifiers. TCRdb fed the PCR reads into MiXCR, producing one record per CDR3 protein. The sample lists 60,000 to 100,000 distinct CDR3 sequences; 18% were seen once. The sample consisted of PBMCs, mostly from graft donor cells, taken 360 days after TCRalphabeta/CD19-depleted stem cell transplant. The receptor source for this set is a male patient aged 2-10 years who had a stem cell transplant for acute lymphoblastic leukemia, so the T cells may come from the graft donor.

There are a few counts of this clonotype. The chain is built from TRBV7-6 and TRBJ2-5, with D possibly TRBD1 on 5 matching bases. This CDR3 contains 15 residues. Germline V gene lookup returns CDR1 SGHVS and CDR2 FNYEAQ. Trimming removed 6 bases from V and 2 bases from J, with 16 bases in between. In nucleotides, the CDR3 is TGTGCCAGCAGAAGAGGACAATTCCCGCAAGAGACCCAGTACTTC. The encoded protein is CASRRGQFPQETQYF.

The sample holds many counts of this clonotype. This chain connects TRBV5-1 to TRBJ2-2; D not certain. The CDR3 length is 15 residues. V was clipped by 0 bases and J by 0 bases, with 6 bases between them. Germline loops: CDR1 SGHRS, CDR2 YFSETQ. DNA of the CDR3: TGCGCCAGCAGCTTGGACGGATCGAACACCGGGGAGCTGTTTTTT. Protein sequence: CASSLDGSNTGELFF.

Only a few counts were recorded for this clonotype. V gene TRBV11-3 combines with J gene TRBJ2-5; TRBD2 agrees at 11 bases. The CDR3 covers 16 residues. Looked up from germline, CDR1 is SGHNT and CDR2 is YENEEA. The V gene end was trimmed by 1 base and the J gene end by 5 bases; junction bases not matched to a gene: 6. CDR3 sequence (DNA): TGTGCCAGCAGCTTAGTGTCACTAGCGGGAGATGAGACCCAGTACTTC. Translated: CASSLVSLAGDETQYF. The variable domain in full, with the rest retrieved from reference TRBV11-3 and TRBJ2-5, is EAGVVQSPRYKIIEKKQPVAFWCNPISGHNTLYWYLQNLGQGPELLIRYENEEAVDDSQLPKDRFSAERLKGVDSTLKIQPAELGDSAVYLCASSLVSLAGDETQYFGPGTRLLVL.

Ten or more counts support this clonotype. The chain joins TRBV20-1 to TRBJ2-3, with 7 bases aligning to TRBD2. The CDR3 is 13 amino acids. V shed 5 bases and J 9 bases; nucleotides not matched to a gene: 11. Germline CDR1 DFQATT, CDR2 SNEGSKA (reference sequence). This chain's CDR3 is CSAHGEGRDTQYF. The CDR3 DNA is TGCAGTGCTCACGGGGAGGGCCGTGACACGCAGTATTTT.

The chain recombines TRBV4-1 with TRBJ2-3; no firm D call. With 2 bases removed from V and 0 bases from J, the gap between germline ends came to 12 bases. CDR3 length equals 16 residues. Germline V gives CDR1 MGHRA, CDR2 YSYEKL. The CDR3 DNA is TGCGCCAGCAGCCAATCACACGTATCTAGCACAGATACGCAGTATTTT. Residues: CASSQSHVSSTDTQYF.

This clonotype was detected only a few times. The chain combines TRBV28 with TRBJ1-2; a possible D gene is TRBD1 (5 bases). The CDR3 is made up of 15 amino acids. In germline, CDR1 is MDHEN, CDR2 SYDVKM. V lost 4 bases and J 3 bases, leaving 15 bases between the germline ends. In DNA, the CDR3 is TGTGCCAGCAGTTCCGGGGTGATGGGGGACTATGGCTACACCTTC. Its protein is CASSSGVMGDYGYTF.

This clonotype was detected a few times. The chain couples TRBV24-1 to TRBJ2-7; D is uncertain. The CDR3 covers 14 residues. The germline V gene encodes CDR1 KGHDR and CDR2 SFDVKD. Trimming took off 2 bases at V and 2 bases at J, with 9 bases between the two ends. The CDR3 reads CATSDSDGAYEQYF. The CDR3 DNA reads as TGTGCCACCAGTGATTCCGACGGCGCCTACGAGCAGTACTTC.

The chain uses TRBV5-6 and TRBJ2-2; 8 nucleotides line up with TRBD2. This CDR3 region has 16 residues. The V gene end was trimmed by 4 bases and the J gene end by 8 bases; junction bases not matched to a gene: 13. The V gene's germline CDR1 is SGHDT and CDR2 YYEEEE. The CDR3 sequence: CASSPGLAMGSGELFF. CDR3 DNA: TGTGCCAGCAGCCCCGGACTAGCAATGGGTAGTGGGGAGCTGTTTTTT.

This clonotype was found a few times. The chain uses TRBV12-3 or TRBV12-4 and TRBJ1-2; D gene ambiguous. CDR3 length: 14 amino acids. With 8 bases removed from V and 4 bases from J, the gap between germline ends came to 17 bases. CDR3 in amino acids: CASLAGPGSYGYTF. The CDR3 nucleotides are TGTGCCAGCTTAGCAGGCCCCGGGTCCTATGGCTACACCTTC.

The chain joins TRBV5-4 to TRBJ2-5; 8 nucleotides align to TRBD2. Germline assignment: CDR1 SGHNT and CDR2 YYREEE (reference sequence). The V gene end was trimmed by 3 bases and the J gene end by 7 bases; junction bases not matched to a gene: 20. This CDR3 has 18 amino acids. The CDR3 DNA follows: TGTGCCAGCAGCTCTTGGCCCCATCTACTAGCGGCCGGGGGGACCCAGTACTTC. It specifies CASSSWPHLLAAGGTQYF.

This clonotype was seen repeatedly, ten times or more. The CDR3 region is CASGWTGVYNEQFF. CDR3 sequence (DNA): TGCGCCAGCGGATGGACAGGGGTTTACAATGAGCAGTTCTTC. This chain connects TRBV5-1 to TRBJ2-1; 9 bases agree with TRBD1. This CDR3 is built from 14 residues. The germline gives CDR1 SGHRS, CDR2 YFSETQ. V dropped 7 bases and J dropped 4; count of bases not matched to a gene: 6.

This chain links TRBV20-1 with TRBJ2-5; 8 positions match TRBD2. The CDR3 contains 15 residues. The germline V gene encodes CDR1 DFQATT and CDR2 SNEGSKA (reference sequence). Trimming cost V 1 base and J 1 base; bases outside gene matches: 5. CDR3 region: CSARVLAGPQETQYF. In DNA form, the CDR3 reads TGCAGTGCTAGAGTATTAGCGGGGCCCCAAGAGACCCAGTACTTC.

This clonotype has only a few counts. V and J are TRBV4-1 and TRBJ2-5; 9 nucleotides match TRBD1. Germline trimming cut 6 bases from V and 5 bases from J; bases unmatched to any gene: 10. This CDR3 is built from 15 residues. From germline, CDR1 is MGHRA and CDR2 YSYEKL. The CDR3 reads CASSSYRGRIETQYF. In DNA form, the CDR3 reads TGCGCCAGCAGTTCGTACAGGGGGCGAATCGAGACCCAGTACTTC.

Here the CDR3 DNA reads TGTGCCAGCAGCACGACTGCATTAGTCATCCGGAACACTGAAGCTTTCTTT. Translated: CASSTTALVIRNTEAFF. The chain has TRBV12-3 or TRBV12-4 and TRBJ1-1; D remains ambiguous. The V end lost 6 bases, the J end lost 1 base, and 21 bases lay between the germline ends. There are 17 residues in the CDR3.

This sequence joins TRBV5-4 and TRBJ1-1; the match to TRBD1 covers 7 bases. CDR3 size: 16 residues. After removal of 2 bases from V and 4 bases from J, the junction contained 11 bases not matched to a gene. Germline V gene lookup returns CDR1 SGHNT and CDR2 YYREEE (reference sequence). As DNA, the CDR3 is TGTGCCAGCAGCTTTTACAGGGGAGAGGCCACCACTGAAGCTTTCTTT. Amino acids: CASSFYRGEATTEAFF. The full variable domain, rest sourced from reference TRBV5-4 and TRBJ1-1, is ETGVTQSPTHLIKTRGQQVTLRCSSQSGHNTVSWYQQALGQGPQFIFQYYREEENGRGNFPPRFSGLQFPNYSSELNVNALELDDSALYLCASSFYRGEATTEAFFGQGTRLTVV.

This clonotype was found a few times. One base away lies a much larger clone, so this may be a sequencing read error. This rearrangement joins TRBV5-6 to TRBJ2-2, with D maybe TRBD2 (6 bases). The CDR3 is made up of 16 amino acids. Germline lookup yields CDR1 SGHDT and CDR2 YYEEEE. Here the CDR3 DNA reads TGTACCAGCAGCTTGGCCATCGGGGGAGGCACCGGGGAGCTGTTTTTT. It is translated as CTSSLAIGGGTGELFF.

This clonotype has ten or more counts. The chain couples TRBV9 to TRBJ2-7; D is uncertain. Deletions cut 0 bases from V and 3 bases from J, with 13 bases between. The CDR3 is made up of 15 amino acids. Germline loops: CDR1 SGDLS, CDR2 YYNGEE. For the CDR3, the DNA is TGTGCCAGCAGCGTAGGAGGTGATGGGGACTACGAGCAGTACTTC. It yields the protein CASSVGGDGDYEQYF.

This clonotype was counted a few times. This rearrangement joins TRBV7-2 to TRBJ2-7; the D gene could be TRBD1 or TRBD2 (5 bases each). CDR3 length equals 16 residues. CDR1 and CDR2 (germline): SGHTA, FQGNSA. V lost 4 bases and J 4 bases, leaving 20 bases between the germline ends. The CDR3 nucleotides read TGTGCCAGCAGCTCCGAAGGGAGAAGGGGCTCTTACGAGCAGTACTTC. Translated, it gives CASSSEGRRGSYEQYF.

This clonotype was seen a handful of times. The chain employs TRBV7-2 and TRBJ2-1; 9 bases are a match to TRBD2. The CDR3 contains 16 residues. Germline CDR1 is SGHTA and CDR2 is FQGNSA. V was clipped by 5 bases and J by 0 bases; unmatched bases: 5. The CDR3 DNA follows: TGTGCCAGCAGCATCGGGACTAGCCCCTCCTACAATGAGCAGTTCTTC. Encoded protein: CASSIGTSPSYNEQFF.

The rearrangement uses TRBV4-1 and TRBJ2-4, with no clear D. The V end lost 0 bases, the J end lost 0 bases, and 6 bases lay between the germline ends. Germline CDR1 MGHRA, CDR2 YSYEKL. The CDR3 loop spans 15 amino acids. CDR3 residues: CASSQDRVAKNIQYF. Written as DNA, the CDR3 is TGCGCCAGCAGCCAAGACCGCGTAGCCAAAAACATTCAGTACTTC.

This clonotype was seen ten or more times. The chain couples TRBV18 to TRBJ2-5; possibly TRBD2 for D (6 bases). V lost 6 bases to trimming and J lost 2 bases, with 10 bases between them. Germline values: CDR1 KGHSH, CDR2 LQKENI. The CDR3 consists of 13 residues. The CDR3 DNA is TGTGCCAGCTCTCTGGGACTTCAAGAGACCCAGTACTTC. The encoded protein is CASSLGLQETQYF.

The rearrangement uses TRBV20-1 and TRBJ2-3; TRBD2 matches at 10 bases. The ends lost 5 bases at V and 2 bases at J; junction bases unmatched: 4. This CDR3 contains 14 residues. Germline V gene lookup returns CDR1 DFQATT and CDR2 SNEGSKA (reference sequence). The CDR3 DNA reads TGCAGTGCTGGTAGCGGGAGGCTCACAGATACGCAGTATTTT. This encodes CSAGSGRLTDTQYF.

The CDR3 coding sequence is TGCGCCAGCAGTTGGGGCCTAGCGGACCTAAAAGATGAGCAGTTCTTC. Translated: CASSWGLADLKDEQFF. The rearrangement uses TRBV5-1 and TRBJ2-1, with TRBD2 matching over 7 bases. This CDR3 has 16 amino acids. The J segment lost 8 bases and the V segment lost 5 bases, leaving 16 bases of the junction unmatched. The germline CDR1 and CDR2 sequences are SGHRS and YFSETQ.